Each of the 13 T cell receptor beta chains below was sequenced from the same sample in a study of identical twins listed by TCRdb under 2016. Libraries were prepared through 5' RACE. TCRdb lists the instrument as Illumina HiSeq 2000. In TCRdb, the public reads were trimmed at Q25 with fastp and aligned with MiXCR, with productive beta chains retained. Rows with a matching CDR3 protein are joined into one entry that keeps the most common DNA and genes. The sample table contains some 790,000 distinct CDR3 sequences; only one count was recorded for about 20% of them. The ten largest account for around 14% of the sample. The data also belong to a second study, concerning T cells expressing NK-cell markers.

Sequenced sample: PBMCs. These receptors all stem from a woman in her late teens or twenties in good health.

This chain uses TRBV6-2 or TRBV6-3 with TRBJ2-3, with unresolved D. Germline CDR1 and CDR2: MNHEY and SVGEGT. V was cut by 0 bases and J by 4 bases, with 14 bases left in between. This CDR3 contains 16 residues. The CDR3 loop is CASSYSAPNGPDTQYF. In nucleotides, the CDR3 is TGTGCCAGCAGTTACTCAGCTCCAAATGGCCCAGATACGCAGTATTTT.

This clonotype was found a few times. The chain has TRBV6-2 or TRBV6-3 and TRBJ1-5; 8 positions agree with TRBD1. The V gene end was trimmed by 6 bases and the J gene end by 2 bases; junction bases not matched to a gene: 3. CDR3 length equals 14 residues. CDR1 MNHEY and CDR2 SVGEGT come from the germline V gene. The CDR3: CASRTGGGNQPQHF. In DNA, the CDR3 is TGTGCCAGCAGAACAGGGGGGGGCAATCAGCCCCAGCATTTT.

This clonotype has a handful of counts. The chain is built from TRBV20-1 and TRBJ2-7, with 8 positions matching TRBD2. This CDR3 has 16 amino acids. V trimming: 1 base; J trimming: 4 bases; junction bases outside the gene matches: 12. Germline values: CDR1 DFQATT, CDR2 SNEGSKA (reference sequence). CDR3: CSARGVGSGSQYEQYF. The CDR3 DNA is TGCAGTGCTAGAGGGGTTGGGAGCGGGAGTCAATACGAGCAGTACTTC.

This clonotype has just a few counts. The chain links TRBV20-1 to TRBJ1-2, with TRBD1 as a possible D gene (5 bases). The CDR3 contains 14 residues. Germline V CDR1 and CDR2: DFQATT, SNEGSKA (reference sequence). V was clipped by 0 bases and J by 4 bases, with 12 bases between them. The CDR3 region is CSARDGPGGYGYTF. The CDR3 DNA follows: TGCAGTGCTAGAGATGGTCCGGGGGGCTATGGCTACACCTTC.

This clonotype was seen only a few times. The genes are TRBV20-1 and TRBJ1-1, with D possibly being TRBD1 (5 bases). V lost 3 bases to trimming and J lost 11 bases, with 13 bases between them. CDR3 length: 11 amino acids. Germline V gene data show CDR1 as DFQATT and CDR2 as SNEGSKA (reference sequence). CDR3 nucleotide sequence: TGCAGTGCTAGGGGGGATATGTATGCTTTCTTT. It translates to CSARGDMYAFF.

This chain links TRBV9 with TRBJ1-6, with 8 bases aligning to TRBD1. The V gene's germline CDR1 is SGDLS and CDR2 YYNGEE. Trimming cost V 3 bases and J 10 bases; bases outside gene matches: 6. This CDR3 region has 14 residues. CDR3 region: CASSAGTGKSPLHF. Written as DNA, the CDR3 is TGTGCCAGCAGCGCCGGGACAGGAAAATCACCCCTCCACTTT.

The CDR3 nucleotides are TGCGCCAGCAGCCAAGAAAGTCTCACCGGGGAGCTGTTTTTT. It translates to CASSQESLTGELFF. V and J are TRBV4-1 and TRBJ2-2; D is undetermined. Germline V CDR1 and CDR2: MGHRA, YSYEKL. The CDR3 covers 14 residues. Trimming took off 0 bases at V and 4 bases at J, with 6 bases between the two ends.

The chain couples TRBV6-2 or TRBV6-3 to TRBJ2-7, with D possibly TRBD2 on 5 matching bases. This CDR3 has 13 amino acids. Trimming took 7 bases from V and 2 from J, leaving 12 bases between them. Looked up from germline, CDR1 is MNHEY and CDR2 is SVGEGT. CDR3 in DNA: TGTGCCAGCACTCGCGGGTTTACCTACGAGCAGTACTTC. Its protein product is CASTRGFTYEQYF.

V usage is TRBV12-3 or TRBV12-4 and J usage is TRBJ1-1; 7 positions match TRBD1. Trimming at V came to 1 base and at J to 1 base, leaving 3 bases not matched to a gene. The CDR3 has 15 amino acids. The CDR3 is CASSLDNRGNTEAFF. The CDR3 DNA follows: TGTGCCAGCAGTTTAGACAACAGGGGGAACACTGAAGCTTTCTTT.

The chain combines TRBV20-1 with TRBJ2-1, with 7 bases aligning to TRBD2. This CDR3 region has 16 residues. Per germline, CDR1 DFQATT and CDR2 SNEGSKA (reference sequence). After removal of 3 bases from V and 6 bases from J, the junction contained 14 bases not matched to a gene. The CDR3 region has the DNA TGCAGTGCTAGTGGCCTTAGACTAGCTTTAGCCAATGAGCAGTTCTTC. Its translation: CSASGLRLALANEQFF.

This clonotype was observed a handful of times. V gene TRBV6-5 combines with J gene TRBJ2-7; D perhaps matches TRBD1 (6 bases). The CDR3 loop spans 14 amino acids. The V gene's germline CDR1 is MNHEY and CDR2 SVGAGI. V dropped 4 bases and J dropped 4 bases, with 14 bases sitting between them. The CDR3 coding sequence is TGTGCCAGCAGTTCCAGATTCACAGGGTACGAGCAGTACTTC. Protein sequence: CASSSRFTGYEQYF.

The gene calls are TRBV20-1 and TRBJ2-3, with 14 bases matching TRBD2. Trimming cost V 1 base and J 0 bases; bases outside gene matches: 6. This CDR3 spans 18 amino acids. Germline CDR1 DFQATT, CDR2 SNEGSKA (reference sequence). CDR3 coding DNA: TGCAGTGCTAGAGTCGGACTAGCGGGGGGTGTGAGCACAGATACGCAGTATTTT. Its translation is CSARVGLAGGVSTDTQYF.

The genes are TRBV12-3 or TRBV12-4 and TRBJ2-1; TRBD1 is a possible D gene (5 bases). This CDR3 is 14 amino acids long. V was clipped by 1 base and J by 4 bases, with 8 bases between them. Written as DNA, the CDR3 is TGTGCCAGCAGTTTAGAACAGGATTACAATGAGCAGTTCTTC. Translation gives CASSLEQDYNEQFF.